Following are 30 T cell receptor beta chains from one sample sequenced in a study of OX40 agonist ivuxolimab in advanced cancers. Method: immunoSEQ multiplex PCR; TCRdb's copy keeps in-frame clones and lacks some. Of roughly 64,000 clones detected, about 88% appear once; the ten largest clones hold approximately 2%. The specimen comprised CD4+ or CD8+ T cells sorted from blood, sampled in a trial of the OX40 agonist ivuxolimab. Receptors originate from an adult with an advanced solid tumor such as melanoma, head and neck, liver or kidney cancer.

The CDR3 DNA reads as TGTGCCAGCAGTTACGGAATATCCCACTCCGAGCAGTACTTC. It yields the protein CASSYGISHSEQYF. The chain joins TRBV6-5 to TRBJ2-7; the D is unclear. Trimming cost V 2 bases and J 6 bases, with 14 bases left between them. This CDR3 is 14 amino acids long. CDR1 is MNHEY, CDR2 SVGAGI, per germline.

This sequence joins TRBV28 and TRBJ1-2, with 7 bases matching TRBD1. V lost 7 bases and J lost 0; bases outside the gene matches: 11. The germline CDR1 and CDR2 sequences are MDHEN and SYDVKM. This CDR3 spans 16 amino acids. CDR3 loop: CASTTGQDPSNYGYTF. The CDR3 coding sequence is TGTGCCAGCACTACCGGACAGGACCCTTCTAACTATGGCTACACCTTC.

This clone came up a few times. V and J are TRBV28 and TRBJ1-5, with 7 bases fitting TRBD1. Germline CDR1 MDHEN, CDR2 SYDVKM. The J segment lost 6 bases and the V segment lost 2 bases, leaving 4 bases of the junction unmatched. CDR3 length: 14 amino acids. In DNA, the CDR3 is TGTGCCAGCAGTTTAGGTCAGGGGGGTCAGCCCCAGCATTTT. This codes for CASSLGQGGQPQHF.

The J gene is TRBJ2-3, the V gene TRBV11-1; D ambiguous. The CDR3 spans 15 residues. CDR1 and CDR2 from the germline V gene are SGHAT and FQDESV (reference sequence). V shed 5 bases and J shed 1 base, with 13 bases lying between them. The DNA for the CDR3 is TGTGCCAGCAGCCGGTCCTCTGATCGCACAGATACGCAGTATTTT. Protein product: CASSRSSDRTDTQYF.

The chain's CDR3 is CASVGRDKVNQPQHF. The CDR3 region has the DNA TGTGCCAGCGTGGGCAGGGATAAGGTCAATCAGCCCCAGCATTTT. The chain combines TRBV28 with TRBJ1-5; D is possibly TRBD1 (5 bases). The CDR3 is 15 amino acids. The V gene's germline CDR1 is MDHEN and CDR2 SYDVKM. V gave up 8 bases and J gave up 3 bases, with 17 bases separating them.

The chain has TRBV5-8 and TRBJ1-4; 9 bases match TRBD1. This CDR3 contains 14 residues. Germline V CDR1 and CDR2: SGHTS, YDEGEE. With V trimmed by 2 bases and J by 8 bases, 4 bases remained unmatched. The CDR3 sequence is CASSFITGGEKLFF. In DNA form, the CDR3 reads TGTGCCAGCAGCTTCATTACAGGGGGCGAAAAACTGTTTTTT.

The chain combines TRBV5-1 with TRBJ2-7; 7 nucleotides match TRBD1. V lost 4 bases, J lost 6 bases, and 10 bases stayed unmatched. CDR3 length equals 14 residues. Germline CDR1 is SGHRS and CDR2 is YFSETQ. The CDR3 spells CASSKGGDLPEQYF. For the CDR3, the DNA is TGCGCCAGCAGCAAAGGGGGCGATCTGCCCGAGCAGTACTTC.

V gene TRBV11-2 combines with J gene TRBJ2-5; unclear D gene. The CDR3 loop spans 15 amino acids. The V end lost 5 bases, the J end lost 5 bases, and 18 bases lay between the germline ends. The germline V gene encodes CDR1 SGHAT and CDR2 FQNNGV. The CDR3 DNA sequence: TGTGCCAGCAGCCCCTCCCCTAGGAAAGGGGAGACCCAGTACTTC. Its translation: CASSPSPRKGETQYF.

J is TRBJ2-3 and V is TRBV27; no reliable D call. From germline, CDR1 is MNHEY and CDR2 SMNVEV (reference sequence). This CDR3 has 15 residues. Deletions cut 7 bases from V and 3 bases from J, with 17 bases between. CDR3 sequence reads: CASTPSRVRTDTQYF. The CDR3 nucleotides read TGTGCCAGCACCCCGTCCCGGGTAAGGACAGATACGCAGTATTTT.

The V and J genes are TRBV7-9 and TRBJ2-1; TRBD2 agrees at 8 bases. Germline CDR1 SEHNR, CDR2 FQNEAQ (reference sequence). With 1 base clipped from V and 8 bases from J, the junction kept 10 bases outside the gene matches. This CDR3 region has 16 residues. The CDR3 DNA is TGTGCCAGCAGCTTAGACCGGGGGGGCGTTTATGATGAGCAGTTCTTC. Encoded protein: CASSLDRGGVYDEQFF.

This clone was recorded a few times. The chain has TRBV6-5 and TRBJ2-1; TRBD2 agrees at 9 bases. Germline V gene data show CDR1 as MNHEY and CDR2 as SVGAGI. The CDR3 has 15 amino acids. The V and J ends lost 0 bases and 9 bases, in that order; junction bases with no gene match: 6. The CDR3 protein is CASSYSSGSSVEQFF. As DNA, the CDR3 is TGTGCCAGCAGTTACTCTAGCGGGAGTTCTGTTGAGCAGTTCTTC.

This chain joins TRBV9 and TRBJ2-6; no clear D gene. Germline V CDR1 and CDR2: SGDLS, YYNGEE. V was pared by 1 base and J by 4 bases, with 3 bases between. The CDR3 is 13 amino acids. The CDR3 DNA reads as TGTGCCAGCAGCGTACTGGGGGCCAACGTCCTGACTTTC. Protein: CASSVLGANVLTF.

The rearrangement joins TRBV29-1 to TRBJ1-4; no clear D gene. The CDR3 has 13 residues. V lost 5 bases and J 3 bases, leaving 10 bases between the germline ends. Germline V gene data show CDR1 as SQVTM and CDR2 as ANQGSEA. The CDR3 region has the DNA TGCAGCGTTCGGGGAGGGCCTAATGAAAAACTGTTTTTT. Protein sequence: CSVRGGPNEKLFF.

The rearrangement joins TRBV7-6 to TRBJ2-7; tentatively, D is TRBD1 (5 bases). The CDR3 loop spans 16 amino acids. CDR1 is SGHVS, CDR2 FNYEAQ, per germline. V was shortened by 0 bases and J by 3 bases, with 15 bases between the two germline ends. The chain's CDR3 is CASSLAVGRQGYEQYF. The CDR3 DNA is TGTGCCAGCAGCTTAGCAGTTGGGCGCCAGGGCTACGAGCAGTACTTC.

The chain combines TRBV5-4 with TRBJ1-2; tentative D call: TRBD1 (5 bases). Per the germline V gene, CDR1 is SGHNT and CDR2 is YYREEE (reference sequence). Trimming pared 4 bases from V and 8 bases from J, leaving 24 bases between. The CDR3 extends over 16 amino acids. The CDR3 sequence is CASSAGTTASSRGYTF. The CDR3 coding sequence is TGTGCCAGCAGCGCTGGGACGACAGCCTCTAGTCGGGGCTACACCTTC.

CDR3: CAGGQGRRTGELFF. DNA for the CDR3: TGTGCCGGGGGACAGGGGCGGCGAACCGGGGAGCTGTTTTTT. The genes are TRBV11-2 and TRBJ2-2, with TRBD1 matching over 10 bases. The V gene's germline CDR1 is SGHAT and CDR2 FQNNGV. The CDR3 totals 14 residues. V dropped 11 bases and J dropped 5; count of bases not matched to a gene: 8.

The chain carries TRBV20-1 and TRBJ2-1; the D is unclear. Germline V gene sequence: CDR1 DFQATT, CDR2 SNEGSKA (reference sequence). The CDR3 spans 11 residues. Trimming shortened V by 5 bases and J by 6 bases, and 8 bases separated the two germline ends. CDR3 sequence: CSAGVANEQFF. The CDR3 bases are TGCAGTGCTGGGGTGGCCAATGAGCAGTTCTTC.

The chain couples TRBV6-1 to TRBJ1-6; 8 nucleotides match TRBD1. The CDR3 runs to 15 residues. Trimming removed 6 bases from V and 6 bases from J; junction bases left unmatched: 7. Germline V lookup: CDR1 MNHNS, CDR2 SASEGT. This CDR3 reads CASRTTGGFNSPLHF. CDR3 DNA sequence: TGTGCCAGCAGAACTACAGGGGGATTTAATTCACCCCTCCACTTT.

The V and J genes are TRBV29-1 and TRBJ2-6, with D uncertain. The CDR3 covers 13 residues. The V gene lost 6 bases and the J gene lost 0 bases, with 6 bases spanning the gap. Germline V CDR1 and CDR2: SQVTM, ANQGSEA. The CDR3 DNA reads TGCAGCGTGGGCAACTCTGGGGCCAACGTCCTGACTTTC. As protein: CSVGNSGANVLTF.

This sequence joins TRBV7-8 and TRBJ2-5, with TRBD1 matching over 8 bases. The length of the CDR3 is 18 residues. In germline, CDR1 is SGHVS, CDR2 FQNEAQ. The V and J ends lost 5 bases and 2 bases, in that order; junction bases with no gene match: 16. CDR3 loop: CASSPTSGQGHSQETQYF. The CDR3 coding sequence is TGTGCCAGCAGCCCTACCTCAGGACAGGGACATTCACAAGAGACCCAGTACTTC.

On this clone: The junction shows a germline mismatch at one end, possibly a read error. This chain uses TRBV7-7 with TRBJ2-3; 11 nucleotides line up with TRBD2. In germline, CDR1 is SSHAT, CDR2 FNYEAQ (reference sequence). The CDR3 has 15 residues. CDR3 in amino acids: CASSQTSGGTDTQYF. Written as DNA, the CDR3 is TGTGCTAGCAGCCAGACTAGCGGGGGCACAGATACGCAGTATTTT.

Only a few counts were recorded for this clone. This chain joins TRBV19 and TRBJ2-5; a weak D match, TRBD2 (5 bases). V was trimmed by 3 bases and J by 5 bases, leaving 19 bases between them. The CDR3 consists of 16 residues. Germline V gene data show CDR1 as LNHDA and CDR2 as SQIVND (reference sequence). CDR3 in amino acids: CASSMGRGSGGETQYF. CDR3 DNA: TGTGCCAGTAGTATGGGGAGAGGTTCTGGTGGGGAGACCCAGTACTTC.

The rearrangement uses TRBV5-4 and TRBJ2-7; 12 bases map to TRBD2. This CDR3 is built from 17 residues. Trimming cost V 4 bases and J 0 bases; bases outside gene matches: 8. Per the germline V gene, CDR1 is SGHNT and CDR2 is YYREEE (reference sequence). CDR3 residues: CASSPAGLAGISYEQYF. CDR3 coding DNA: TGTGCCAGCAGCCCCGCGGGACTAGCGGGCATCTCCTACGAGCAGTACTTC.

The chain links TRBV7-2 to TRBJ2-7, with 8 bases aligning to TRBD2. The CDR3 sequence is 15 residues long. V was pared by 5 bases and J by 7 bases, with 13 bases of the junction left unmatched. From germline, CDR1 is SGHTA and CDR2 FQGNSA. The CDR3 DNA sequence: TGTGCCAGCAGCCCCGGGGGGGCGGAGGGGCGGGAGCAGTACTTC. Residues: CASSPGGAEGREQYF.

This chain connects TRBV18 to TRBJ2-1, with 14 bases aligning to TRBD2. Germline V gene sequence: CDR1 KGHSH, CDR2 LQKENI. The CDR3 is made up of 17 amino acids. The junction had 6 bases not matched to a gene; V was cut back by 2 bases and J by 6 bases. CDR3 sequence (DNA): TGTGCCAGCTCACCATCGACCGGGACTAGCGGGAGCAATGAGCAGTTCTTC. This sequence encodes CASSPSTGTSGSNEQFF. Complete variable domain (other parts from reference TRBV18 and TRBJ2-1): NAGVMQNPRHLVRRRGQEARLRCSPMKGHSHVYWYRQLPEEGLKFMVYLQKENIIDESGMPKERFSAEFPKEGPSILRIQQVVRGDSAAYFCASSPSTGTSGSNEQFFGPGTRLTVL.

The V and J genes are TRBV6-5 and TRBJ2-7, with D unclear. V was pared by 7 bases and J by 6 bases, with 16 bases between. Looked up from germline, CDR1 is MNHEY and CDR2 is SVGAGI. This CDR3 is 13 amino acids long. This chain's CDR3 is CASIKEVLGEQYF. In DNA, the CDR3 is TGTGCCAGCATCAAAGAGGTCTTAGGCGAGCAGTACTTC.

V is TRBV27 and J is TRBJ2-3, with D possibly matching TRBD1 (6 bases). V lost 6 bases and J 8 bases, leaving 18 bases between the germline ends. Germline CDR1 MNHEY, CDR2 SMNVEV (reference sequence). CDR3 length equals 14 residues. The CDR3 reads CASSQGQGWFTQYF. CDR3 sequence (DNA): TGTGCCAGCAGCCAGGGGCAAGGATGGTTTACGCAGTATTTT.

The rearrangement joins TRBV5-8 to TRBJ1-2, with D unclear. Germline values: CDR1 SGHTS, CDR2 YDEGEE. V lost 3 bases and J lost 1, with 16 bases in between. This CDR3 is built from 16 residues. This CDR3 is CASSYPKRHINYGYTF. CDR3 in DNA: TGTGCCAGCAGCTACCCCAAAAGACACATTAACTATGGCTACACCTTC.

The rearrangement links TRBV6-6 to TRBJ2-5; D is ambiguous. The CDR3 has 12 residues. Germline V lookup: CDR1 MNHNY, CDR2 SVGAGI (reference sequence). The V gene lost 6 bases and the J gene lost 8 bases, with 13 bases spanning the gap. DNA for the CDR3: TGTGCCAGCAGCCCATCCGGTGGTACCCAGTACTTC. It yields the protein CASSPSGGTQYF.

The chain couples TRBV7-9 to TRBJ2-3; D perhaps matches TRBD1 (5 bases). Trimming removed 5 bases from V and 1 base from J, with 13 bases in between. The CDR3 totals 15 residues. CDR1 is SEHNR and CDR2 is FQNEAQ in the germline V gene (reference sequence). CDR3 DNA: TGTGCCAGCAGCATCCCACCGACAGGCACAGATACGCAGTATTTT. Amino acid sequence: CASSIPPTGTDTQYF.